This T cell receptor (beta chain) was observed in a study of control samples from healthy donors and cancer patients (dated by TCRdb to the early 2020s). Inclusive of the bounding cysteine and phenylalanine, the CDR3 is 15 residues long. The kept DNA is CDR3 alone, 45 bases in frame from the first base. V is trimmed back by 4 bases and J by 3 bases, and the junction contains 2 bases that no gene match accounts for. In the germline V gene, CDR1 corresponds to LGHNA and CDR2 to YNFKEQ. To prepare the library, the immunoSEQ multiplex PCR assay was applied. TCRdb obtained this table from immuneACCESS and retained in-frame rearrangements with V and J assigned. These tables miss some clones; where compared with another copy, unresolved V genes account for less than half of the shortfall, and the remainder is unexplained. The sample table lists about 52,000 clones, approximately 95% of them with a count of one. Of the sample, approximately 2.2% is held by the ten largest clones.

The table lists this clone with a few counts. Its specific antigen is unknown. No much larger clone exists at a distance of one base, and base qualities are not known. This chain joins TRBV4-2 to TRBJ2-1; 11 nucleotides in the junction match TRBD2. Sequencing used blood. The TCR sequence derives from a man in his thirties or forties in good health. CDR3 reads: CASSLGLADYNEQFF. The bases are TGTGCCAGCAGCCTGGGACTAGCGGACTACAATGAGCAGTTCTTC.